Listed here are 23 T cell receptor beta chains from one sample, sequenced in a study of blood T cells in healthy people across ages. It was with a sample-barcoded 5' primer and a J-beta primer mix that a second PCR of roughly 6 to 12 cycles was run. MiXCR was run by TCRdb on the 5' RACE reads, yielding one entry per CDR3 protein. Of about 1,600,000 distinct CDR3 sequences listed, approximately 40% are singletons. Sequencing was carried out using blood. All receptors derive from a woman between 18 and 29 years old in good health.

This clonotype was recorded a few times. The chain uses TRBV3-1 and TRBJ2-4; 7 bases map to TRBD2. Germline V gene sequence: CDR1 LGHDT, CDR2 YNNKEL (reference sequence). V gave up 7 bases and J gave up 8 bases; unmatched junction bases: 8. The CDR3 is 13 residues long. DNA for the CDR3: TGTGCCAGCACCGGCGGGAGTGGAGACATTCAGTACTTC. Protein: CASTGGSGDIQYF.

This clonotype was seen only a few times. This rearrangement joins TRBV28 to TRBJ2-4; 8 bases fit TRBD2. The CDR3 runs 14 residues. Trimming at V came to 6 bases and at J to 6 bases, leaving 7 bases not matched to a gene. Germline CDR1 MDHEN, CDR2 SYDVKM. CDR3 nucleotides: TGTGCCAGCAGCATCGGGGGGGCTGGAAACATTCAGTACTTC. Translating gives CASSIGGAGNIQYF.

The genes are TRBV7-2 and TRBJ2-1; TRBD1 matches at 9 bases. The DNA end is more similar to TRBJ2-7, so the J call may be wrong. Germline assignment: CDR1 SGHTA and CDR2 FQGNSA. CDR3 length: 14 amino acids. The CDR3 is CATETGGSYNEQYF. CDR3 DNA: TGTGCCACAGAGACAGGGGGATCCTACAATGAGCAGTACTTC.

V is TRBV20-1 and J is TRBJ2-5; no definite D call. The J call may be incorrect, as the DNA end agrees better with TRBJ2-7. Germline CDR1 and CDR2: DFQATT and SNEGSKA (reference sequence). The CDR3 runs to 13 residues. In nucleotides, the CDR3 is TGCAGTGCTAGAGATCATAGGGTTTACGAGCAGTACTTC. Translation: CSARDHRVYEQYF.

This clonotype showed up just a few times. CDR3 sequence: CASSPQGLAGGLGTDTQYF. The CDR3 DNA reads as TGCGCCAGCAGCCCCCAGGGACTAGCGGGGGGGCTCGGCACAGATACGCAGTATTTT. The rearrangement uses TRBV5-1 and TRBJ2-3; 16 nucleotides line up with TRBD2. V shed 4 bases, J shed 1 base, and the junction held 9 bases outside the gene matches. CDR3 length equals 19 residues. Germline V gives CDR1 SGHRS, CDR2 YFSETQ.

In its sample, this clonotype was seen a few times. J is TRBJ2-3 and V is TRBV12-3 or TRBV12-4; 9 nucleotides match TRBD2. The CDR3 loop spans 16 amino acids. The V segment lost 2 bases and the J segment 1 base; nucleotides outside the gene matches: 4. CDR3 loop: CASSLLIAGGTDTQYF. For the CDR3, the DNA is TGTGCCAGCAGTTTACTGATAGCGGGAGGCACAGATACGCAGTATTTT.

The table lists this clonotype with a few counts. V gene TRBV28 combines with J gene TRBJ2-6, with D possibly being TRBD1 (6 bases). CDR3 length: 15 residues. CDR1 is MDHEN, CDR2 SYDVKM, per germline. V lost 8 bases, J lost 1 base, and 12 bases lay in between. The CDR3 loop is CASGQDSSGANVLTF. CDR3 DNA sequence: TGTGCCAGCGGGCAGGACAGTTCTGGGGCCAACGTCCTGACTTTC.

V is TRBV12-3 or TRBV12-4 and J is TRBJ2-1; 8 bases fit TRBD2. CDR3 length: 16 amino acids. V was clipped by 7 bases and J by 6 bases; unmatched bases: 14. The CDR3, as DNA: TGTGCCAGCACCCAAACCGGGACTAGTATCTTCAATGAGCAGTTCTTC. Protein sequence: CASTQTGTSIFNEQFF.

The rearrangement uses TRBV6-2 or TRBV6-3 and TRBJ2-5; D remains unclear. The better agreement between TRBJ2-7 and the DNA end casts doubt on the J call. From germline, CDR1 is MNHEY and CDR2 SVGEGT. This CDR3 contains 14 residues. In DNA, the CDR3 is TGTGCCAGCAGTTACCGGCTAGTACCCTACGAGCAGTACTTC. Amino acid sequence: CASSYRLVPYEQYF.

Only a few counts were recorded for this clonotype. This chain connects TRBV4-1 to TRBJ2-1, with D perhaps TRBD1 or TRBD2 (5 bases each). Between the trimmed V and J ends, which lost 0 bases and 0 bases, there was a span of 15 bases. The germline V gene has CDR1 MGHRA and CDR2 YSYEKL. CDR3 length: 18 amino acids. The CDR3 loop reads CASSQDGSGTSSYNEQFF. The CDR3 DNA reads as TGCGCCAGCAGCCAAGATGGGTCGGGGACCAGCTCCTACAATGAGCAGTTCTTC.

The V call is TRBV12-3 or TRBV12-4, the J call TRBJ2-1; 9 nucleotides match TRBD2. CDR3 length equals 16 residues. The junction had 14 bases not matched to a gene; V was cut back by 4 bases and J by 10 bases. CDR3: CASSSWTSAKKREQFF. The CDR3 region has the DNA TGTGCCAGCAGTTCTTGGACTAGCGCCAAAAAGCGGGAGCAGTTCTTC.

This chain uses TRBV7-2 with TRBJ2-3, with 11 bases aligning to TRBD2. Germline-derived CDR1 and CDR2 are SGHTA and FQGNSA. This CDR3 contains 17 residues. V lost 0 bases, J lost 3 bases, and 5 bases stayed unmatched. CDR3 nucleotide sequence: TGTGCCAGCAGCTTAGCTAGCGGGGGGGCCTATACAGATACGCAGTATTTT. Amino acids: CASSLASGGAYTDTQYF. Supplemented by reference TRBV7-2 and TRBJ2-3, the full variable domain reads GAGVSQSPSNKVTEKGKDVELRCDPISGHTALYWYRQSLGQGLEFLIYFQGNSAPDKSGLPSDRFSAERTGGSVSTLTIQRTQQEDSAVYLCASSLASGGAYTDTQYFGPGTRLTVL.

CDR3 bases: TGTGCCAGCAATGAGTTCTCCTACAATGAGCAGTACTTC. It codes for CASNEFSYNEQYF. The J gene is TRBJ2-1, the V gene TRBV28; no firm D call. The closer fit of TRBJ2-7 to the DNA end suggests the J call may be wrong. The CDR3 has 13 amino acids. CDR1 and CDR2 from the germline V gene are MDHEN and SYDVKM.

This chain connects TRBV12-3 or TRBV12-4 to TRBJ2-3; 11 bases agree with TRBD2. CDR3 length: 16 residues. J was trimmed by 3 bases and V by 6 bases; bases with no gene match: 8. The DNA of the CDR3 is TGTGCCAGCAGCGAATCTAGCGGGAGGTTGACAGATACGCAGTATTTT. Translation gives CASSESSGRLTDTQYF.

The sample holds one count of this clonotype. The CDR3: CASSARLTQGTLSQDTQYF. The CDR3 DNA reads as TGTGCCAGCAGTGCGCGACTAACACAGGGAACGTTGTCCCAAGATACGCAGTATTTT. The chain is built from TRBV6-1 and TRBJ2-3; TRBD1 might be the D (6 bases). Germline V lookup: CDR1 MNHNS, CDR2 SASEGT. The CDR3 covers 19 residues. V shed 4 bases and J shed 5 bases, with 28 bases lying between them.

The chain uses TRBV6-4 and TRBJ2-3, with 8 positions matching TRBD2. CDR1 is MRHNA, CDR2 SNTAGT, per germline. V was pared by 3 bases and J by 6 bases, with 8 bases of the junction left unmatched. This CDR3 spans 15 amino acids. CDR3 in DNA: TGTGCCAGCAGTGAAGGTATTAGCGGGACGGATACGCAGTATTTT. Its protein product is CASSEGISGTDTQYF.

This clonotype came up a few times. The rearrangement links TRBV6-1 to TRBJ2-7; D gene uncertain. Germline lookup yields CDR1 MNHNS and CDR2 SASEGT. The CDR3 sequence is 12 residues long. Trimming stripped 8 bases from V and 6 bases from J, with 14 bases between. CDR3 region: CASGLTRTEQYF. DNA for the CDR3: TGTGCCAGCGGATTGACTCGGACCGAGCAGTACTTC.

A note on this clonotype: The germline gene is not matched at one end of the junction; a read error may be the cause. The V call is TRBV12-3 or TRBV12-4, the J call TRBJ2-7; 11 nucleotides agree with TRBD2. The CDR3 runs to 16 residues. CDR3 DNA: TGTGCCCGCAGTTTTCGGCTAGCGGGGGGATACTACGAGCAGTACTTC. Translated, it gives CARSFRLAGGYYEQYF.

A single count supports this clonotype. CDR3 in DNA: TGTGCCTGGAGCCCCCGCGGTGAGCAGTTCTTC. As protein: CAWSPRGEQFF. V usage is TRBV30 and J usage is TRBJ2-1; no clear D. The length of the CDR3 is 11 residues. Trimming stripped 3 bases from V and 9 bases from J, with 9 bases between. Germline-derived CDR1 and CDR2 are GTSNPN and SVGIG (reference sequence).

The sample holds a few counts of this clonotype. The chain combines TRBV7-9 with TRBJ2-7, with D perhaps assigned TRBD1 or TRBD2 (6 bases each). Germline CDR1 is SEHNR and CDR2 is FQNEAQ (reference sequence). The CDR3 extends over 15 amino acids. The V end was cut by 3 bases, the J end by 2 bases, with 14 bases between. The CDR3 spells CASSLLGGSPYEQYF. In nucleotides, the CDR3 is TGTGCCAGCAGCTTGCTGGGGGGCAGTCCCTACGAGCAGTACTTC.

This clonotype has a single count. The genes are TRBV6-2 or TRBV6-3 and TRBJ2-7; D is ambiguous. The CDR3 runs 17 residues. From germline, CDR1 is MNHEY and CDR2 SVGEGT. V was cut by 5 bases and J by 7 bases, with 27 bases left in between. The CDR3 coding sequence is TGTGCCAGCAGTCGAGGTGGCCTCGGTCCAATCTACAATGAGCAGTACTTC. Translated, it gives CASSRGGLGPIYNEQYF.

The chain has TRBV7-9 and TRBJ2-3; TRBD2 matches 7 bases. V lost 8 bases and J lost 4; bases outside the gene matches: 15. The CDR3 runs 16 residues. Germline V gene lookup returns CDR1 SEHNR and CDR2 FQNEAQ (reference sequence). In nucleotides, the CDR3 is TGTGCCAGCGTACACCCGCCCAGCGGGGTTTCAGATACGCAGTATTTT. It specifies CASVHPPSGVSDTQYF.

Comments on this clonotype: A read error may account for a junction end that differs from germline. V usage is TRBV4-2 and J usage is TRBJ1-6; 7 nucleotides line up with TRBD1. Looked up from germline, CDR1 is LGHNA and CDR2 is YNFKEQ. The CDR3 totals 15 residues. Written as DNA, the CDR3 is TGTGACAGCAGCCAAGCAGGGGGGATTAATTCACCCCTCCACTTT. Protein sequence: CDSSQAGGINSPLHF.